This T cell receptor (beta chain) was sequenced for a study of CD8+ T cells in alopecia areata. Study information: The study gave treated patients oral tofacitinib at 5 to 10 mg twice daily. Findings and caveats of the study: In scalp, tofacitinib significantly decreased clonality and expanded CD8+ clones among the top 100.

It was cDNA, reverse transcribed from extracted RNA, that served as the sequencing template. Repertoires were generated with immunoSEQ multiplex PCR, while TCRdb's copy carries only in-frame clones and drops some. The profile shows about 100,000 clones, 50% to 60% of them singletons. The sample's treatment: oral pan-JAK inhibitor, 5-10 mg twice daily. On this clone itself: Its antigen is currently unknown.

Source: CD8+ T cells sorted from blood, taken at approximately week 56, from a patient treated with tofacitinib. The TCR was taken from a human donor with alopecia areata.

In nucleotides, the CDR3 is TGTGCCAGCAGTGTCGCCGGGGTTGGCACCGGGGAGCTGTTTTTT. Translating gives CASSVAGVGTGELFF. This rearrangement joins TRBV6-4 to TRBJ2-2, with a tentative D call TRBD2 (5 bases). CDR1 is MRHNA and CDR2 is SNTAGT in the germline V gene. V was trimmed by 4 bases and J by 4 bases, leaving 13 bases between them. CDR3 size: 15 residues.